Following are 14 T cell receptor beta chains from one sample sequenced in a study of regulatory T cells in long-lasting Graves disease. Investigators prepared the TCR beta libraries by applying iRepertoire HTBI primers and Arm-PCR of CDR3 regions. TCRdb processed the multiplex PCR reads anew with MiXCR; each CDR3 protein has one entry. The sample has 400,000 to 600,000 distinct CDR3 sequences, around a fifth seen once; the top ten hold 6.5% to 9%. The time point: persistent/refractory GD, antithyroid drugs over 5 years with positive TRAb. PBMCs provided the RNA from which the TCR library was made. This specimen was peripheral blood mononuclear cells (PBMCs), taken when the disease was refractory, from a patient treated with antithyroid drugs. Receptors were obtained from a female donor with Graves disease.

In its sample, this clonotype was seen many times. This chain connects TRBV6-5 to TRBJ1-5, with 7 nucleotides matching TRBD1. V shed 4 bases and J 7 bases; nucleotides not matched to a gene: 7. The germline CDR1 and CDR2 sequences are MNHEY and SVGAGI. The CDR3 sequence is 14 residues long. The chain's CDR3 is CASSLTTGDQPQHF. As DNA, the CDR3 is TGTGCCAGCAGTTTAACAACAGGGGACCAGCCCCAGCATTTT.

Comments on this clonotype: The junction departs from germline at one end; a sequencing error may be responsible. J is TRBJ2-7 and V is TRBV7-9; 9 nucleotides agree with TRBD1. CDR1 is SEHNR and CDR2 is FQNEAQ in the germline V gene (reference sequence). The CDR3 totals 14 residues. CDR3 sequence (DNA): TGTGCCAGCAGCTTAGAAGGGACAGGGCTCGGTAGGGACTTC. It codes for CASSLEGTGLGRDF.

This clonotype has only one observation. The chain has TRBV5-5 and TRBJ2-7; no clear D gene. This CDR3 region has 14 residues. The V and J ends lost 4 bases and 2 bases respectively, with 13 bases between them. Germline assignment: CDR1 SGHKS and CDR2 YYEKEE (reference sequence). The CDR3 sequence: CASSPRAITYEQYF. The CDR3 DNA follows: TGTGCCAGCAGCCCCCGGGCCATAACCTACGAGCAGTACTTC. The full variable domain, rest sourced from reference TRBV5-5 and TRBJ2-7, is DAGVTQSPTHLIKTRGQQVTLRCSPISGHKSVSWYQQVLGQGPQFIFQYYEKEERGRGNFPDRFSARQFPNYSSELNVNALLLGDSALYLCASSPRAITYEQYFGPGTRLTVT.

This clonotype was picked up many times. The J gene is TRBJ2-2, the V gene TRBV11-2; the D gene is possibly TRBD1 (6 bases). V shed 5 bases and J shed 5 bases, with 12 bases lying between them. The germline V gene encodes CDR1 SGHAT and CDR2 FQNNGV. CDR3 length: 14 residues. The CDR3 spells CASSQGTETGELFF. CDR3 sequence (DNA): TGTGCCAGCAGCCAGGGGACGGAGACCGGGGAGCTGTTTTTT.

The chain uses TRBV20-1 and TRBJ2-7; D remains unclear. The ends were cut back, 4 bases at V and 2 bases at J, with 24 bases in the middle. The CDR3 runs to 17 residues. From germline, CDR1 is DFQATT and CDR2 SNEGSKA (reference sequence). The CDR3 reads CSAILRIRASGAYEQYF. The CDR3 DNA is TGCAGTGCTATTCTCCGGATCCGGGCCTCGGGTGCCTACGAGCAGTACTTC.

This clonotype was picked up many times. This chain links TRBV12-3 or TRBV12-4 with TRBJ2-1; 13 nucleotides agree with TRBD2. The CDR3 spans 15 residues. V was clipped by 3 bases and J by 13 bases; unmatched bases: 9. The CDR3 here is CASSFGLAGDRGQFF. CDR3 in DNA: TGTGCCAGCAGTTTCGGACTAGCGGGAGATCGGGGCCAGTTCTTC.

At least ten counts were recorded for this clonotype. The rearrangement uses TRBV28 and TRBJ1-2, with D possibly matching TRBD1 (5 bases). The length of the CDR3 is 15 residues. CDR1 is MDHEN, CDR2 SYDVKM, per germline. Between the trimmed V and J ends, which lost 3 bases and 0 bases, there was a span of 11 bases. CDR3 region: CASSLLGDANYGYTF. The CDR3 nucleotides read TGTGCCAGCAGTTTGTTGGGGGATGCTAACTATGGCTACACCTTC.

This clonotype has a handful of counts. The chain has TRBV14 and TRBJ2-7, with D possibly being TRBD1 or TRBD2 (5 bases each). This CDR3 region has 13 residues. In germline, CDR1 is SGHDN, CDR2 FVKESK. V was clipped by 3 bases and J by 7 bases, with 13 bases between them. CDR3 in amino acids: CASSQGTKWEQYF. The CDR3 nucleotides read TGTGCCAGCAGCCAGGGGACCAAGTGGGAGCAGTACTTC.

V is TRBV7-9 and J is TRBJ2-1; D unclear. The germline gives CDR1 SEHNR, CDR2 FQNEAQ (reference sequence). This CDR3 contains 15 residues. The V end was cut by 5 bases, the J end by 3 bases, with 14 bases between. CDR3: CASSVDTSGYNEQFF. CDR3 in DNA: TGTGCCAGCAGCGTTGACACAAGTGGCTACAATGAGCAGTTCTTC.

This clonotype was seen a handful of times. The CDR3: CASRRDTLAKNIQYF. The DNA for the CDR3 is TGTGCCAGTAGAAGGGACACCTTAGCCAAAAACATTCAGTACTTC. J is TRBJ2-4 and V is TRBV19; D is possibly TRBD1 (6 bases). V lost 6 bases and J lost 0, with 12 bases in between. Germline CDR1 and CDR2: LNHDA and SQIVND (reference sequence). The CDR3 runs 15 residues.

A remark on this clonotype: A much larger clone lies a single base off, so this may be a read error. The genes are TRBV2 and TRBJ2-7, with 12 bases identical to TRBD1. V was clipped by 11 bases and J by 0 bases; unmatched bases: 8. The CDR3 length is 15 residues. Germline values: CDR1 SNHLY, CDR2 FYNNEI. In nucleotides, the CDR3 is TGTGCCGCCAACCCGGGACAGGGGGCCTCCTACGAGCAGTACTTC. Protein product: CAANPGQGASYEQYF.

This clonotype was observed a few times. V usage is TRBV12-3 or TRBV12-4 and J usage is TRBJ1-4; D remains ambiguous. The length of the CDR3 is 14 residues. V was trimmed by 2 bases and J by 3 bases, leaving 7 bases between them. This CDR3 reads CASSLMAPNEKLFF. The CDR3 DNA reads TGTGCCAGCAGTTTAATGGCCCCTAATGAAAAACTGTTTTTT.

This clonotype came up a few times. The chain has TRBV9 and TRBJ2-5; a weak D match, TRBD1 (6 bases). CDR1 SGDLS and CDR2 YYNGEE come from the germline V gene. This CDR3 is built from 15 residues. V lost 0 bases, J lost 5 bases, and 14 bases lay in between. The CDR3 spells CASSVEGTPGETQYF. CDR3 in DNA: TGTGCCAGCAGCGTAGAAGGGACACCAGGGGAGACCCAGTACTTC.

The chain links TRBV5-1 to TRBJ1-2; D perhaps matches TRBD1 (5 bases). Germline V CDR1 and CDR2: SGHRS, YFSETQ. V lost 4 bases and J 5 bases, leaving 15 bases between the germline ends. CDR3 length: 14 amino acids. In DNA form, the CDR3 reads TGCGCCAGCAGCCCAAGGACAAAGGGATATGGCTACACCTTC. This codes for CASSPRTKGYGYTF.